This TCR beta chain was sequenced during a study of blood T cells in healthy people across ages. The study's findings and limits: Naive T cell percentage and TCR beta diversity correlated strongly. There was no known CMV status for donors, so expanded clonotype changes were possibly confounded.

Then a second PCR, running roughly 7 to 11 cycles, was carried out with a sample-barcoded 5' primer and a J-beta primer mix. Every cDNA molecule carried a tag from a template-switch adaptor bearing 12 random nucleotides. MiXCR was run by TCRdb on the 5' RACE reads, yielding one entry per CDR3 protein. The sample lists 1,500,000 or so distinct CDR3 sequences; approximately 59% were seen once. As to this clonotype: Its antigen remains unidentified.

PBMCs numbering at least 6 million were isolated per sample. Germline-derived CDR1 and CDR2 are SGHTA and FQGNSA. J lost 0 bases, V lost 5 bases, and 7 bases had no gene match. CDR3 length: 15 amino acids. The sample consisted of blood. The gene calls are TRBV7-2 and TRBJ2-7; 7 bases are a match to TRBD2. The TCR comes from a man aged 18 to 29 in good health. The CDR3 DNA reads TGTGCCAGCAGCGCCCAGGCTAGCGGCTCCTACGAGCAGTACTTC. Translating it yields CASSAQASGSYEQYF.